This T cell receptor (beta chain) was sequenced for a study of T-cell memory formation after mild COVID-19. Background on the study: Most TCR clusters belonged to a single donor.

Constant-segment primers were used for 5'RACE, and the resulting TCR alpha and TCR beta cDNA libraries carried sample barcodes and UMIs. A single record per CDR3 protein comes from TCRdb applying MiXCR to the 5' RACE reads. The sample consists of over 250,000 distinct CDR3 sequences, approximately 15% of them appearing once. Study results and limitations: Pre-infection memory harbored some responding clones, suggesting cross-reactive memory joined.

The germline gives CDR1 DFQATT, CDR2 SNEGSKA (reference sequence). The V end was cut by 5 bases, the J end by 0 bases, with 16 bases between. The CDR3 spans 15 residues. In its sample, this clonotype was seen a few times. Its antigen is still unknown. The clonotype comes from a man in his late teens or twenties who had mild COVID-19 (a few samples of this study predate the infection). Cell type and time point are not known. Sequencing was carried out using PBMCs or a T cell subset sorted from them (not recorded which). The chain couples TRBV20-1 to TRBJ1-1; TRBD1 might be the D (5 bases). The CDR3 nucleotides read TGCAGTGCTTCAGGGATTTACGCTTTGAACACTGAAGCTTTCTTT. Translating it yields CSASGIYALNTEAFF.